This T cell receptor beta chain originates from a study of post-analysis software for immune sequencing data. General study findings and limits: Included in a set of about 5 TRBV segments more frequent in patients than controls were TRBV5-6, TRBV5-1 and TRBV20-1. There was significantly lower normalized Chao1 diversity in multiple sclerosis patients than in controls.

With regard to this clonotype: What it binds is not known.

CDR3 length equals 13 residues. Germline-derived CDR1 and CDR2 are SQVTM and ANQGSEA. Trimming stripped 8 bases from V and 5 bases from J, with 17 bases between. Prepared libraries of TCR beta cDNA carried unique molecular identifiers. A population of about 0.9 to 10 million T cells gave rise to about half a million cDNA molecules. TCRdb analysed the PCR reads with MiXCR anew, one entry per CDR3 protein. The sample has hundreds of thousands of distinct CDR3 sequences, approximately 60% seen once. The chain couples TRBV29-1 to TRBJ2-3; maybe TRBD2 (6 bases). Sequenced sample: blood. The sequence was obtained from a girl aged 2 to 10 with multiple sclerosis. CDR3 in amino acids: CSPFREERDTQYF. CDR3 nucleotide sequence: TGCAGCCCTTTCAGGGAGGAGCGAGATACGCAGTATTTT.